This T cell receptor (beta chain) was observed in a study of blood T cell repertoires in COVID-19. Study-wide background: Sources were T cells, B-cell-depleted T cells, or PBMCs; the material itself was cDNA or gDNA.

Original processing notes: Estimation of nucleated cell counts relied on the amplification of reference gene primers. Generated by immunoSEQ multiplex PCR, the TCRdb table keeps only in-frame clones and is missing some. V and J calls and clone size follow that table, whereas D and trimming were derived from the DNA. The sample consists of 100,000 to 150,000 clones, under 80% of them appearing once. Sequencing input: peripheral blood. This TCR was recovered from a man between 65 and 79 years old with acute or convalescent COVID-19.

CDR3 bases: TGTGCCAGCAGTGAGTTTAGCGGGGGCTTCGGGGAGACCCAGTACTTC. Its protein product is CASSEFSGGFGETQYF. The chain joins TRBV2 to TRBJ2-5; the match to TRBD2 covers 9 bases. J was trimmed by 5 bases and V by 3 bases; bases with no gene match: 10. The CDR3 totals 16 residues. Germline lookup yields CDR1 SNHLY and CDR2 FYNNEI.